Below, 3 T cell receptor beta chains from the same sample are listed, as sequenced in a study of cytomegalovirus exposure and HLA in healthy donors. Use of 60 Vbeta and 13 Jbeta primers characterized the PCR. Sequenced by immunoSEQ multiplex PCR; TCRdb stores in-frame clones only, minus some. The profile shows about 71,000 clones, about 70% of them singletons. The sample was PBMCs. The receptors stem from a woman between 45 and 65 years old in good health and CMV-seropositive.

The V and J genes are TRBV11-2 and TRBJ2-1; 9 bases fit TRBD2. V gave up 6 bases and J gave up 6 bases; unmatched junction bases: 6. This CDR3 has 14 amino acids. Germline V CDR1 and CDR2: SGHAT, FQNNGV. DNA for the CDR3: TGTGCCAGCAGGTGGACTAGCGAGGTCAATGAGCAGTTCTTC. Its translation is CASRWTSEVNEQFF.

This clone appeared a few times. The V gene is TRBV18, the J gene TRBJ1-3; D gene unclear. There are 14 residues in the CDR3. V was cut by 2 bases and J by 0 bases, with 5 bases left in between. The germline CDR1 and CDR2 sequences are KGHSH and LQKENI. The CDR3 protein is CASSPEYSGNTIYF. The CDR3 nucleotides read TGTGCCAGCTCACCAGAGTACTCTGGAAACACCATATATTTT.

The chain employs TRBV2 and TRBJ2-1; 8 bases are shared with TRBD1. This CDR3 is 13 amino acids long. J was trimmed by 6 bases and V by 7 bases; bases with no gene match: 5. The germline V gene has CDR1 SNHLY and CDR2 FYNNEI. The CDR3 spells CASMSDRGNEQFF. The DNA of the CDR3 is TGTGCCAGCATGTCCGACAGGGGCAATGAGCAGTTCTTC.